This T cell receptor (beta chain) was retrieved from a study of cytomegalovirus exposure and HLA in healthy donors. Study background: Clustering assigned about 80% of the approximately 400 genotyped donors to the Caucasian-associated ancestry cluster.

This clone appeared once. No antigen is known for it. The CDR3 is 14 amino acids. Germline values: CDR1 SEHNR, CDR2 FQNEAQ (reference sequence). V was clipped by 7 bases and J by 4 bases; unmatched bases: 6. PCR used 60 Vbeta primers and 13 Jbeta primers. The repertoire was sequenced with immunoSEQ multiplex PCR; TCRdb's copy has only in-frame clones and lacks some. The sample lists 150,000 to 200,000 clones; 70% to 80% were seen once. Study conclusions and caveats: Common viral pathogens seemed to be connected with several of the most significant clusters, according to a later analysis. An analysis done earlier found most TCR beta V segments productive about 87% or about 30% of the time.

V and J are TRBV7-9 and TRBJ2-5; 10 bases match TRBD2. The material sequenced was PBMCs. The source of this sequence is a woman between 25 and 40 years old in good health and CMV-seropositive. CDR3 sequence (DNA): TGTGCCAGCACCCCAGCGGGGGGGGGAGAGACCCAGTACTTC. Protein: CASTPAGGGETQYF.